Shown below are 6 T cell receptor beta chains from a single sample sequenced in a study of control samples from healthy donors and cancer patients. Profiled with immunoSEQ multiplex PCR; TCRdb holds only in-frame clones, not every one. The sample lists over 100,000 clones, approximately 91% occurring once. Sequenced: blood. The receptors here all came from a man aged 50-59 years in good health.

This sequence joins TRBV24-1 and TRBJ1-6, with 8 bases lining up with TRBD1. The CDR3 is made up of 14 amino acids. J gave up 7 bases and V 10 bases, and 8 bases lay outside the gene matches. CDR1 is KGHDR and CDR2 is SFDVKD in the germline V gene. The CDR3 here is CATRGQGDNSPLHF. DNA of the CDR3: TGTGCCACGAGAGGACAGGGCGACAATTCACCCCTCCACTTT.

J is TRBJ1-3 and V is TRBV28; 8 positions match TRBD1. This CDR3 has 17 amino acids. The trim removed 6 bases at V and 0 bases at J, leaving 10 bases unmatched. CDR1 MDHEN and CDR2 SYDVKM come from the germline V gene. CDR3 in amino acids: CASRTLQGVDSGNTIYF. The CDR3 nucleotides read TGTGCCAGCAGGACCTTACAGGGGGTCGACTCTGGAAACACCATATATTTT. Complete variable domain (other parts from reference TRBV28 and TRBJ1-3): DVKVTQSSRYLVKRTGEKVFLECVQDMDHENMFWYRQDPGLGLRLIYFSYDVKMKEKGDIPEGYSVSREKKERFSLILESASTNQTSMYLCASRTLQGVDSGNTIYFGEGSWLTVV.

The CDR3 sequence: CATSDSSATPGAQHF. The CDR3 DNA reads TGTGCCACCAGTGATTCCTCCGCGACTCCAGGTGCCCAGCATTTT. V is TRBV24-1 and J is TRBJ1-5; D call uncertain. This CDR3 spans 15 amino acids. The germline V gene has CDR1 KGHDR and CDR2 SFDVKD. The germline V and J ends were trimmed by 2 bases and 11 bases, with 18 bases remaining between them.

There are a few counts of this clone. The chain couples TRBV5-1 to TRBJ2-3; maybe TRBD2 (6 bases). Germline CDR1 and CDR2: SGHRS and YFSETQ. CDR3 length equals 14 residues. The ends were cut back, 4 bases at V and 3 bases at J, with 12 bases in the middle. CDR3 nucleotides: TGCGCCAGCAGCCCGGGACTTGGGACAGATACGCAGTATTTT. Protein sequence: CASSPGLGTDTQYF.

A few counts support this clone. J is TRBJ2-3 and V is TRBV7-3; 8 nucleotides agree with TRBD2. The CDR3 extends over 18 amino acids. The germline V gene has CDR1 SGHTA and CDR2 FQGTGA. Losses at the gene ends were 5 bases for V and 3 bases for J; bases not matched to a gene: 16. This chain's CDR3 is CASSPPDAGGFGTDTQYF. DNA of the CDR3: TGTGCCAGCAGCCCCCCCGATGCGGGGGGTTTTGGTACAGATACGCAGTATTTT.

The genes are TRBV19 and TRBJ2-3; D may match TRBD1 or TRBD2 (6 bases each). The CDR3 sequence is 16 residues long. Trimming left V 6 bases short and J 0 bases short, with 16 bases between. Germline V gene lookup returns CDR1 LNHDA and CDR2 SQIVND (reference sequence). For the CDR3, the DNA is TGTGCCAGTAGCGCTCCGGGGGCCCTGAGCACAGATACGCAGTATTTT. Protein: CASSAPGALSTDTQYF. The full variable domain, completed using reference TRBV19 and TRBJ2-3, is DGGITQSPKYLFRKEGQNVTLSCEQNLNHDAMYWYRQDPGQGLRLIYYSQIVNDFQKGDIAEGYSVSREKKESFPLTVTSAQKNPTAFYLCASSAPGALSTDTQYFGPGTRLTVL.